These T cell receptor beta chains were read from a single sample in a study of shared clonotypes between healthy human individuals. The method was immunoSEQ multiplex PCR; TCRdb's version includes in-frame clones alone and lacks a portion of them. Of 850,000 to 1,100,000 clones in the sample, 60% to 80% were seen once. Source material: memory CD4+ T cells from PBMCs. The receptors originated from a man in his late teens or twenties in good health. Some clones in this sample may be carry-over from other donors' samples. The CDR3 runs from the conserved cysteine through the conserved F or W. The D gene is left open where the match is weak.

>TRBJ2-7|TRBV11-2|TRBD1
CASSPWGQETYEQYF
>TRBJ2-3|TRBV9|TRBD2
CASSVLEGGPDTQYF
>TRBJ2-7|TRBV5-8|.
CASSRAGTVSYEQYF
>TRBJ1-4|TRBV6-5|TRBD1
CASSFRDRAEKLFF
>TRBJ1-1|TRBV14|TRBD1
CASSEDRDAAEAFF
>TRBJ1-2|TRBV7-4|.
CASTSGYGYTF
>TRBJ2-1|TRBV5-6|.
CASSLGQIAYNEQFF
>TRBJ2-3|TRBV28|.
CASSLGGAGTDAQYF
>TRBJ1-2|TRBV11-3|.
CAPVGRLNYGYTF
>TRBJ2-7|TRBV29-1|.
CSVTDGSYEQYF
>TRBJ2-2|TRBV7-3|.
CASSLSRTAGELFF
>TRBJ1-1|TRBV28|.
CASSAVKFTRKVGTEAFF
>TRBJ1-2|TRBV6-6|.
CASRPPGRGIAGYTF
>TRBJ2-2|TRBV7-2|.
CASSPHGLTGELFF
>TRBJ2-7|TRBV28|TRBD2
CASRGSGRVYEQYF
>TRBJ1-2|TRBV2|TRBD1
CASRPGGRYGYTF
>TRBJ2-5|TRBV27|TRBD1
CASSLSYRGRETQYF
>TRBJ2-3|TRBV27|.
CASSSLKTTDTQYF